This T cell receptor (beta chain) stems from a study of identical twins. Study outcomes and limitations: Reduced insertions were recorded for abundant cord blood beta clonotypes, with no such pattern in memory repertoires.

The germline CDR1 and CDR2 sequences are MNHEY and SVGEGT. V lost 2 bases, J lost 3 bases, and 14 bases lay in between. This CDR3 is built from 16 residues. TCRdb re-called the 5' RACE reads through MiXCR, storing one row per CDR3 protein. Among over 500,000 distinct CDR3 sequences listed, 22% were seen once. As concerns this clonotype: Its antigen remains unknown.

This same sample was also taken into another study, of T cells expressing NK-cell markers.

The material sequenced was CD4+ T cells sorted from blood. This clonotype was obtained from a woman under 30 in good health. V and J are TRBV6-2 or TRBV6-3 and TRBJ1-5, with no clear D. DNA of the CDR3: TGTGCCAGCAGTTACGGAGGGAACGAGGCCAATCAGCCCCAGCATTTT. Amino acids: CASSYGGNEANQPQHF.